What follows are 17 T cell receptor beta chains derived from one specimen sequenced in a study of regulatory T cells in long-lasting Graves disease. Through Arm-PCR of CDR3 regions and iRepertoire HTBI primers, TCR beta libraries were built. Each CDR3 protein is one row after TCRdb ran MiXCR on the multiplex PCR reads. Here the sample spans some 230,000 distinct CDR3 sequences, around 16% being singletons. Time point specified: newly diagnosed GD, antithyroid drugs for less than 3 months. Following extraction of RNA from PBMCs, that RNA was used to make the TCR library. This specimen consisted of peripheral blood mononuclear cells (PBMCs), obtained at new diagnosis, from a patient treated with antithyroid drugs. Receptors originate from a female donor with Graves disease.

The CDR3 DNA sequence: TGCAGTGCTAGAGTGTTAGGGGAGGGCGAGGAGACCCAGTACTTC. Protein sequence: CSARVLGEGEETQYF. The genes are TRBV20-1 and TRBJ2-5; 7 bases map to TRBD2. Losses at the gene ends were 1 base for V and 5 bases for J; bases not matched to a gene: 10. Germline V CDR1 and CDR2: DFQATT, SNEGSKA (reference sequence). The length of the CDR3 is 15 residues.

In this sample, this clonotype turned up many times. The chain combines TRBV28 with TRBJ2-7; unclear D gene. CDR3 size: 14 residues. Trimming pared 3 bases from V and 2 bases from J, leaving 11 bases between. CDR1 and CDR2 from the germline V gene are MDHEN and SYDVKM. DNA of the CDR3: TGTGCCAGCAGTTTGGCAGGAACCACCTACGAGCAGTACTTC. Its translation is CASSLAGTTYEQYF.

This clonotype was recorded once. This sequence may be a read error, since a much larger clone differs from it by one base. The chain uses TRBV11-3 and TRBJ1-3; D is unclear. The CDR3 contains 16 residues. In germline, CDR1 is SGHNT, CDR2 YENEEA. The V end was cut by 4 bases, the J end by 3 bases, with 16 bases between. The CDR3 protein is CASSSWTEKIGNTIYF. Here the CDR3 DNA reads TGTGCCAGCAGCTCGTGGACGGAAAAAATTGGAAACACCATATATTTT. Together with reference TRBV11-3 and TRBJ1-3, the CDR3 gives the full variable domain: EAGVVQSPRYKIIEKKQPVAFWCNPISGHNTLYWYLQNLGQGPELLIRYENEEAVDDSQLPKDRFSAERLKGVDSTLKIQPAELGDSAVYLCASSSWTEKIGNTIYFGEGSWLTVV.

This clonotype showed up many times. The rearrangement joins TRBV20-1 to TRBJ2-5; D is uncertain. Germline values: CDR1 DFQATT, CDR2 SNEGSKA (reference sequence). CDR3 length: 13 amino acids. V was pared by 6 bases and J by 0 bases, with 11 bases between. The CDR3, as DNA: TGCAGTGCCACCGATCAGTACCAAGAGACCCAGTACTTC. This translates into CSATDQYQETQYF.

The chain recombines TRBV9 with TRBJ2-1, with 15 bases that match TRBD2. V shed 0 bases, J shed 0 bases, and the junction held 4 bases outside the gene matches. This CDR3 is 19 amino acids long. The germline V gene encodes CDR1 SGDLS and CDR2 YYNGEE. CDR3 amino acids: CASSVEGTSGGSSYNEQFF. As DNA, the CDR3 is TGTGCCAGCAGCGTAGAGGGGACTAGCGGGGGGAGCTCCTACAATGAGCAGTTCTTC.

This clonotype showed up many times. The chain recombines TRBV18 with TRBJ2-3; D remains unclear. The CDR3 contains 12 residues. V lost 4 bases to trimming and J lost 5 bases, with 7 bases between them. Germline values: CDR1 KGHSH, CDR2 LQKENI. CDR3 residues: CASSQLGDTQYF. CDR3 DNA sequence: TGTGCCAGCTCACAACTGGGAGATACGCAGTATTTT.

This clonotype was seen at least ten times. This sequence joins TRBV11-2 and TRBJ2-5; D call uncertain. Deletions cut 3 bases from V and 2 bases from J, with 10 bases between. This CDR3 contains 14 residues. CDR1 is SGHAT and CDR2 is FQNNGV in the germline V gene. CDR3 sequence: CASSLRTLQETQYF. The CDR3, as DNA: TGTGCCAGCAGCTTGAGGACGCTACAAGAGACCCAGTACTTC.

The chain is built from TRBV5-4 and TRBJ2-5; a weak D match, TRBD1 (5 bases). This CDR3 has 14 residues. Trimming took 2 bases from V and 4 from J, leaving 12 bases between them. Germline V gene data show CDR1 as SGHNT and CDR2 as YYREEE (reference sequence). The CDR3 region is CASSFDQGTETQYF. Here the CDR3 DNA reads TGTGCCAGCAGCTTCGACCAGGGTACAGAGACCCAGTACTTC.

On this clonotype: A far larger clone is one base from this, pointing to a likely read error. This sequence joins TRBV9 and TRBJ2-3; 7 nucleotides agree with TRBD2. The DNA end lines up better with TRBJ2-1; the J call may be wrong. CDR1 and CDR2 (germline): SGDLS, YYNGEE. The CDR3 has 15 residues. The CDR3 DNA follows: TGTGCCGGCAGCGTAGGAGGGACTACTAGCAATGAGCAGTTCTTC. Translation: CAGSVGGTTSNEQFF.

Notes on this clonotype: This is likely an artifact of a read error, given a far larger clone one base away. This sequence joins TRBV7-2 and TRBJ2-2, with D possibly called TRBD1 or TRBD2 (5 bases each). The CDR3 consists of 17 residues. Trimming removed 8 bases from V and 11 bases from J, with 30 bases in between. CDR1 is SGHTA, CDR2 FQGNSA, per germline. This CDR3 is CASGTSTGPIMRGELFF. CDR3 in DNA: TGTGCCAGCGGCACGTCGACGGGGCCAATTATGAGGGGCGAGCTGTTTTTT.

V is TRBV6-5 and J is TRBJ2-1, with TRBD1 identical over 8 bases. V was clipped by 0 bases and J by 1 base; unmatched bases: 5. This CDR3 region has 17 residues. The germline V gene has CDR1 MNHEY and CDR2 SVGAGI. The chain's CDR3 is CASSYSRDRSSYNEQFF. The CDR3 coding sequence is TGTGCCAGCAGTTACTCGAGGGACAGGTCATCCTACAATGAGCAGTTCTTC.

This clonotype was observed a handful of times. Just one base apart from a much larger clone, this may be a read error. The chain is built from TRBV6-4 and TRBJ1-2, with D possibly being TRBD1 (6 bases). Germline CDR1 is MRHNA and CDR2 is SNTAGT. CDR3 length equals 12 residues. Trimming removed 4 bases from V and 4 bases from J, with 7 bases in between. CDR3 in amino acids: CASSVRGYGYTF. Written as DNA, the CDR3 is TGTGCCAGCAGTGTCAGGGGCTATGGCTACACCTTC.

This clonotype was found many times. The chain uses TRBV12-3 or TRBV12-4 and TRBJ2-7, with D tentatively TRBD1 or TRBD2 (5 bases each). Trimming pared 6 bases from V and 3 bases from J, leaving 12 bases between. This CDR3 is built from 13 residues. The CDR3, as DNA: TGTGCCAGCAGCCGGGGACCTGGCTACGAGCAGTACTTC. It is translated as CASSRGPGYEQYF.

This clonotype was seen at least ten times. The V and J genes are TRBV12-5 and TRBJ1-1; tentative D call: TRBD1 (6 bases). CDR1 is LGHNT and CDR2 is FRNRAP in the germline V gene. The ends were cut back, 3 bases at V and 8 bases at J, with 10 bases in the middle. The CDR3 consists of 12 residues. CDR3 nucleotide sequence: TGTGCTAGTGGTTTAAGGACAGACGAAGCTTTCTTT. This gives the protein CASGLRTDEAFF.

This clonotype was counted many times. This chain joins TRBV9 and TRBJ2-5, with D possibly being TRBD2 (6 bases). The CDR3 has 14 amino acids. The V end was cut by 0 bases, the J end by 6 bases, with 12 bases between. Germline V gene data show CDR1 as SGDLS and CDR2 as YYNGEE. The CDR3 loop is CASSVAEGWKTQYF. The CDR3 DNA sequence: TGTGCCAGCAGCGTAGCGGAGGGTTGGAAGACCCAGTACTTC.

The V and J genes are TRBV11-1 and TRBJ1-1; D remains unclear. V was cut by 7 bases and J by 0 bases, with 9 bases left in between. CDR1 is SGHAT and CDR2 is FQDESV in the germline V gene (reference sequence). This CDR3 is 13 amino acids long. The DNA of the CDR3 is TGTGCCAGCAAAACGAATTTGAACACTGAAGCTTTCTTT. Translating it yields CASKTNLNTEAFF.

Turning to this clonotype: Just one base apart from a much larger clone, this may be a read error. The V and J genes are TRBV12-3 or TRBV12-4 and TRBJ2-2; TRBD2 is a possible D gene (6 bases). The CDR3 is 14 residues long. The V gene lost 5 bases and the J gene lost 8 bases, with 15 bases spanning the gap. The CDR3 region is CASSLRDSLGELFF. The CDR3 coding sequence is TGTGCCAGCAGTCTCCGGGACTCCTTGGGGGAGCTGTTTTTT.